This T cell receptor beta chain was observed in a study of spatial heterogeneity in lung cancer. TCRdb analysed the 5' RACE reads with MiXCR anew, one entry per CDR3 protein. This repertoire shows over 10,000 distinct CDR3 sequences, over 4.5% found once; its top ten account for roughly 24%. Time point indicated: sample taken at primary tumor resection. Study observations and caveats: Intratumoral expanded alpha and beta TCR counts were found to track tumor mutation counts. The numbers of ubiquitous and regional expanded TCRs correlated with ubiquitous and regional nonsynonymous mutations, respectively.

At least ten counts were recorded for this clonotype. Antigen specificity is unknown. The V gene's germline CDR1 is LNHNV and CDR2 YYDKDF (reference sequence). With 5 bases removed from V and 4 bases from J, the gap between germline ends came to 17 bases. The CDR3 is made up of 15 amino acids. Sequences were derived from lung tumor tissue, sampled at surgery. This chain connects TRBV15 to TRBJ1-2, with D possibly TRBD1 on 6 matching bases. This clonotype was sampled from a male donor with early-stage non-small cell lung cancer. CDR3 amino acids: CATSLSGARSYGYTF. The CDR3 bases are TGTGCCACCAGCCTCTCGGGGGCGCGGAGCTATGGCTACACCTTC.